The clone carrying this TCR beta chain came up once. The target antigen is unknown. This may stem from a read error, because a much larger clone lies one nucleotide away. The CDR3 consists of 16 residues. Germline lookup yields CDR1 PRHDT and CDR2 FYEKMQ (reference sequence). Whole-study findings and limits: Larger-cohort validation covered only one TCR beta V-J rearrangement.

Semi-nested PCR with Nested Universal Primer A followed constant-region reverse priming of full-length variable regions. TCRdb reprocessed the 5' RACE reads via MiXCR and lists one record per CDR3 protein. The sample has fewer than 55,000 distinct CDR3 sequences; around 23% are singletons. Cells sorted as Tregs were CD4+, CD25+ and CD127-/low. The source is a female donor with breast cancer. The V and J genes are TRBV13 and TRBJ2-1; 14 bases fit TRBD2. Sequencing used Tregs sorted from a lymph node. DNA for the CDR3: TGTGCCAGCAACTTACTAGGGACTAGCGGGAGCGATGAGCAGTTCTTC. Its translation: CASNLLGTSGSDEQFF.